This entry lists 18 T cell receptor beta chains sequenced from one sample in a study of PD-1 blockade in mismatch repair-deficient tumors. Libraries were prepared by immunoSEQ multiplex PCR; TCRdb keeps only in-frame clonotypes and omits some of them. The profile shows around 38,000 clones, roughly 77% of them singletons. Source: peripheral blood, taken 4 weeks after starting pembrolizumab. These receptor sequences come from an adult with mismatch repair-deficient cancer.

The gene calls are TRBV2 and TRBJ2-7, with 15 bases that match TRBD2. The trim removed 4 bases at V and 2 bases at J, leaving 3 bases unmatched. The CDR3 length is 16 residues. Germline lookup yields CDR1 SNHLY and CDR2 FYNNEI. The chain's CDR3 is CASSAGLAGGAYEQYF. The CDR3, as DNA: TGTGCCAGCAGTGCGGGACTAGCGGGAGGTGCCTACGAGCAGTACTTC.

The chain couples TRBV19 to TRBJ2-6; no firm D call. This CDR3 comprises 16 residues. The V end was cut by 3 bases, the J end by 0 bases, with 9 bases between. Per the germline V gene, CDR1 is LNHDA and CDR2 is SQIVND (reference sequence). The CDR3 reads CASSIRLGSGANVLTF. As DNA, the CDR3 is TGTGCCAGTAGTATTAGGCTCGGCTCTGGGGCCAACGTCCTGACTTTC.

The chain has TRBV28 and TRBJ1-2; D is unresolved. Trimming took off 8 bases at V and 1 base at J, with 5 bases between the two ends. Germline assignment: CDR1 MDHEN and CDR2 SYDVKM. The CDR3 loop spans 11 amino acids. Here the CDR3 reads CASYSNYGYTF. DNA of the CDR3: TGTGCCAGCTATAGTAACTATGGCTACACCTTC.

V is TRBV7-9 and J is TRBJ1-5, with unresolved D. CDR1 is SEHNR and CDR2 is FQNEAQ in the germline V gene (reference sequence). With 5 bases removed from V and 4 bases from J, the gap between germline ends came to 12 bases. There are 14 residues in the CDR3. The CDR3 DNA sequence: TGTGCCAGCAGCCGACTCGGGTCAAATCAGCCCCAGCATTTT. As protein: CASSRLGSNQPQHF. The full variable domain, with the rest looked up from reference TRBV7-9 and TRBJ1-5, is DTGVSQNPRHKITKRGQNVTFRCDPISEHNRLYWYRQTLGQGPEFLTYFQNEAQLEKSRLLSDRFSAERPKGSFSTLEIQRTEQGDSAMYLCASSRLGSNQPQHFGDGTRLSIL.

J is TRBJ2-3 and V is TRBV5-1; 13 bases align to TRBD2. With V trimmed by 7 bases and J by 0 bases, 2 bases remained unmatched. This CDR3 is built from 15 residues. Looked up from germline, CDR1 is SGHRS and CDR2 is YFSETQ. CDR3: CASGTSGDSTDTQYF. The CDR3 DNA is TGCGCCAGCGGGACTAGCGGGGATAGCACAGATACGCAGTATTTT.

The chain is built from TRBV2 and TRBJ1-4; D ambiguous. The CDR3 runs 13 residues. Trimming took 6 bases from V and 4 from J, leaving 9 bases between them. Germline loops: CDR1 SNHLY, CDR2 FYNNEI. CDR3 protein: CASRTTHNEKLFF. For the CDR3, the DNA is TGTGCCAGCAGGACAACTCATAATGAAAAACTGTTTTTT.

The chain recombines TRBV6-1 with TRBJ1-2; 8 bases align to TRBD1. J gave up 6 bases and V 3 bases, and 6 bases lay outside the gene matches. Germline V gene sequence: CDR1 MNHNS, CDR2 SASEGT. This CDR3 region has 14 residues. The CDR3 sequence: CASSDPGQGNGYTF. CDR3 in DNA: TGTGCCAGCAGTGACCCCGGACAGGGTAATGGCTACACCTTC.

The chain joins TRBV7-9 to TRBJ1-3; D is uncertain. The length of the CDR3 is 14 residues. Trimming shortened V by 6 bases and J by 4 bases, and 13 bases separated the two germline ends. Germline CDR1 is SEHNR and CDR2 is FQNEAQ (reference sequence). CDR3 in DNA: TGTGCCAGCAGTCTACGGGAGGAGGGAAACACCATATATTTT. Translating gives CASSLREEGNTIYF. The full variable domain, with the rest looked up from reference TRBV7-9 and TRBJ1-3, is DTGVSQNPRHKITKRGQNVTFRCDPISEHNRLYWYRQTLGQGPEFLTYFQNEAQLEKSRLLSDRFSAERPKGSFSTLEIQRTEQGDSAMYLCASSLREEGNTIYFGEGSWLTVV.

The V and J genes are TRBV13 and TRBJ2-5; D tentatively fits TRBD1 or TRBD2 (5 bases each). This CDR3 region has 14 residues. CDR1 PRHDT and CDR2 FYEKMQ come from the germline V gene (reference sequence). V was cut by 4 bases and J by 2 bases, with 11 bases left in between. CDR3 nucleotide sequence: TGTGCCAGCAGCTGGGGACGGCTACAAGAGACCCAGTACTTC. Protein sequence: CASSWGRLQETQYF.

The gene calls are TRBV5-6 and TRBJ2-3; possible D gene TRBD2, 6 bases. In germline, CDR1 is SGHDT, CDR2 YYEEEE. Trimming removed 2 bases at V and 0 bases at J, with 19 bases between. CDR3 length: 18 amino acids. The CDR3 loop is CASSLRGRIKPSTDTQYF. CDR3 sequence (DNA): TGTGCCAGCAGCTTACGGGGGAGGATTAAACCGAGCACAGATACGCAGTATTTT.

This clone was seen a handful of times. This rearrangement joins TRBV2 to TRBJ2-5; D not resolved. The CDR3 runs to 13 residues. Germline V gene sequence: CDR1 SNHLY, CDR2 FYNNEI. V shed 5 bases and J shed 4 bases, with 11 bases lying between them. The CDR3 is CASSRAARETQYF. The CDR3 DNA reads as TGTGCCAGCAGTCGGGCAGCTAGAGAGACCCAGTACTTC.

As DNA, the CDR3 is TGTGCCAGCAGCTTAGACGTAGCGGGTGGATGGGGGACAGATACGCAGTATTTT. This encodes CASSLDVAGGWGTDTQYF. The chain recombines TRBV7-2 with TRBJ2-3; TRBD2 agrees at 7 bases. This CDR3 comprises 18 residues. The germline V gene has CDR1 SGHTA and CDR2 FQGNSA. Trimming took 1 base from V and 3 from J; bases not matched to a gene: 13.

Within the sample, this clone is large. The chain joins TRBV28 to TRBJ2-1; D possibly corresponds to TRBD1 (5 bases). CDR1 and CDR2 (germline): MDHEN, SYDVKM. The CDR3 totals 16 residues. Trimming stripped 5 bases from V and 4 bases from J, with 18 bases between. CDR3 residues: CASSTDSDVGYNEQFF. The CDR3, as DNA: TGTGCCAGCAGTACAGACAGTGATGTAGGGTACAATGAGCAGTTCTTC.

The rearrangement links TRBV28 to TRBJ2-7; TRBD2 might be the D (6 bases). CDR3 size: 15 residues. The V and J ends lost 3 bases and 3 bases respectively, with 15 bases between them. CDR1 is MDHEN and CDR2 is SYDVKM in the germline V gene. CDR3 in amino acids: CASSFLEGRIYEQYF. In DNA form, the CDR3 reads TGTGCCAGCAGTTTTCTGGAGGGAAGGATCTACGAGCAGTACTTC.

This chain links TRBV30 with TRBJ2-1; 12 positions match TRBD1. V was pared by 3 bases and J by 9 bases, with 9 bases of the junction left unmatched. The CDR3 loop spans 15 amino acids. Germline V lookup: CDR1 GTSNPN, CDR2 SVGIG (reference sequence). The CDR3 loop reads CAWSLGTGGLFEQFF. CDR3 bases: TGTGCCTGGAGCTTAGGGACAGGGGGCTTATTTGAGCAGTTCTTC.

Only one count was recorded for this clone. The chain links TRBV7-9 to TRBJ1-4, with D maybe TRBD1 (5 bases). This CDR3 is 19 amino acids long. Germline V gives CDR1 SEHNR, CDR2 FQNEAQ (reference sequence). With 2 bases removed from V and 0 bases from J, the gap between germline ends came to 19 bases. The CDR3 DNA reads TGTGCCAGCAGCTTACCGTATTCCAGGGTGGGAGCAACTAATGAAAAACTGTTTTTT. It specifies CASSLPYSRVGATNEKLFF.

The chain employs TRBV18 and TRBJ1-3, with D perhaps TRBD1 (5 bases). Trimming left V 5 bases short and J 0 bases short, with 8 bases between. The CDR3 is 14 residues long. Germline V gene lookup returns CDR1 KGHSH and CDR2 LQKENI. The CDR3 sequence: CASSEGSSGNTIYF. The CDR3 coding sequence is TGTGCCAGCTCAGAGGGGAGCTCTGGAAACACCATATATTTT.

The chain joins TRBV4-1 to TRBJ2-7; 8 bases match TRBD1. The trim removed 4 bases at V and 7 bases at J, leaving 12 bases unmatched. In germline, CDR1 is MGHRA, CDR2 YSYEKL. This CDR3 is built from 15 residues. The chain's CDR3 is CASSPTPGTGHEQYF. The CDR3 DNA is TGCGCCAGCAGCCCAACCCCTGGGACAGGCCATGAGCAGTACTTC.